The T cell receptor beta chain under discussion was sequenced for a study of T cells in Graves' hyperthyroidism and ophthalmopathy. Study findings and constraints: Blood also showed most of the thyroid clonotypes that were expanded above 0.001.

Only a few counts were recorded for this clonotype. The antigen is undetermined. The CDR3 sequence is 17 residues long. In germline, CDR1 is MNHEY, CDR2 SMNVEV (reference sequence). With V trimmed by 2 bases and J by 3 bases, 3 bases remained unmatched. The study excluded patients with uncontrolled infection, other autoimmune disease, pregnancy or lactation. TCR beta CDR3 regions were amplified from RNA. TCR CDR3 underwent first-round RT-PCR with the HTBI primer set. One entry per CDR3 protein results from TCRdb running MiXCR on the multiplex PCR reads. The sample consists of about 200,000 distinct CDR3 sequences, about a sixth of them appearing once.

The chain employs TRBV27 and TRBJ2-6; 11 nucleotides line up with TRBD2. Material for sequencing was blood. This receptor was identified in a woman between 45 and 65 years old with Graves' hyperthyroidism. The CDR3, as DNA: TGTGCCAGCAGTTTAACTAGCGGGAGAGGTGGGGCCAACGTCCTGACTTTC. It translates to CASSLTSGRGGANVLTF.